Listed below are T cell receptor beta chains from one sample, sequenced in a study of blood T cell repertoires in COVID-19. This table comes from immunoSEQ multiplex PCR, and its TCRdb copy is limited to in-frame clones, with some not included. The sample lists 63,000 or so clones, about nine tenths seen once, with roughly 1.4% in the top ten. Sequenced sample: peripheral blood. These receptors came from a man in his sixties with acute or convalescent COVID-19. CDR3s include the opening cysteine and the closing phenylalanine or tryptophan. Fields, in order: V gene, J gene, D gene, clone size, CDR3 DNA, CDR3 protein. D genes are given only for firm matches. Clone size appears in some rows only: once, few, many, or a class for an expanded clone.

>TRBV27|TRBJ2-5|TRBD1|.
TGTGCCAGCAGTTTCACAGGGGTCAGTCAAGAGACCCAGTACTTC
CASSFTGVSQETQYF
>TRBV20-1|TRBJ2-3|TRBD1|.
TGCAGTGCTAGTAGGGCCGGGACAGGGAGCACAGATACGCAGTATTTT
CSASRAGTGSTDTQYF
>TRBV2|TRBJ1-2|.|.
TGTGCCAGCGCCAGACAGCGGGGGGGCTATGGCTACACCTTC
CASARQRGGYGYTF
>TRBV27|TRBJ2-7|TRBD1|.
TGTGCCAGCAGTAAACAGGGGACAGGTACCGAACGGATCCTCTACGAGCAGTACTTC
CASSKQGTGTERILYEQYF
>TRBV6-5|TRBJ1-3|TRBD1|.
TGTGCCAGCAGAGACAGGGGGCCTGGAAACACCATATATTTT
CASRDRGPGNTIYF
>TRBV6-6|TRBJ1-6|TRBD1|.
TGTGCCAGCAGTTCGGGACAGAGGGTGGATTCACCCCTCCACTTT
CASSSGQRVDSPLHF
>TRBV9|TRBJ1-3|.|.
TGTGCCAGCAGCGTAACCGGGTTGCAGGGGACGGGAAACACCATATATTTT
CASSVTGLQGTGNTIYF
>TRBV24-1|TRBJ2-1|.|.
TGTGCCACCAGTGATTTCTTGGAGAATGAGCAGTTCTTC
CATSDFLENEQFF
>TRBV18|TRBJ1-2|.|.
TGTGCCAGCTCACTTTTAGGGGGATCAAACTATGGCTACACCTTC
CASSLLGGSNYGYTF
>TRBV11-2|TRBJ1-5|.|once
TGTGCCAGCAGCTTCGGGCCCGCCCGGGGAGGCAATCAGCCCCAGCATTTT
CASSFGPARGGNQPQHF
>TRBV2|TRBJ1-5|TRBD1|few
TGTGCCAGCAGTGAATCGCTCCCAACCGGGACAGGGGCTCAGCCCCAGCATTTT
CASSESLPTGTGAQPQHF
>TRBV3-1/TRBV3-2|TRBJ1-4|TRBD1|.
TGTGCCAGCAGCCCCCGGGACAGGGACCATGAAAAACTGTTTTTT
CASSPRDRDHEKLFF
>TRBV19|TRBJ1-3|TRBD1|.
TGTGCCAGTAGGGACAGGGGTGGAAACACCATATATTTT
CASRDRGGNTIYF
>TRBV14|TRBJ2-7|.|.
TGTGCCAGCAGCCAAGCGGGGGGCGGGAAGCAGTACTTC
CASSQAGGGKQYF
>TRBV7-2|TRBJ1-3|.|.
TGTGCCAGCAGCTCCAGGGACTCTGGAAACACCATATATTTT
CASSSRDSGNTIYF
>TRBV3-1/TRBV3-2|TRBJ1-6|.|.
TGTGCCAGCAGCCGCGGGGGTTCCAATTCACCCCTCCACTTT
CASSRGGSNSPLHF
>TRBV5-6|TRBJ2-7|.|.
TGTGCCAGCAGCCCCCTAAGAATTTACGGGGAGCAGTACTTC
CASSPLRIYGEQYF
>TRBV19|TRBJ2-5|.|.
TGTGCCAGTAGCCGGGTAAGGTGGGAGACCCAGTACTTC
CASSRVRWETQYF
>TRBV5-1|TRBJ2-7|.|.
TGCGCCAGCAGCTTTGCGAACGGGGAAACGGAGTACTTC
CASSFANGETEYF